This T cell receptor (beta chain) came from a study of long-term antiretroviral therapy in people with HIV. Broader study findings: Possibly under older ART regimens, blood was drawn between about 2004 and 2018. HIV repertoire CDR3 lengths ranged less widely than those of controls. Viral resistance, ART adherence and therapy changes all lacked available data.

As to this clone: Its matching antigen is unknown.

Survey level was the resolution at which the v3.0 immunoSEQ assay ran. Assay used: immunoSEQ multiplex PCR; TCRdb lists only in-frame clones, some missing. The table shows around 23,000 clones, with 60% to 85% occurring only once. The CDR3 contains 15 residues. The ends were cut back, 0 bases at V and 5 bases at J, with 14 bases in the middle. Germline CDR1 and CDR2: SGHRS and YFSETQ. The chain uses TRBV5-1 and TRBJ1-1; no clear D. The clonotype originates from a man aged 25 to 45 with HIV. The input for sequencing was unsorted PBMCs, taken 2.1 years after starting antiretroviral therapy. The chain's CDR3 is CASSLAPGSLTEAFF. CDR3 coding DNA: TGCGCCAGCAGCTTGGCCCCGGGGTCCCTTACTGAAGCTTTCTTT.